This TCR beta chain was captured in a study of blood T cell repertoires in COVID-19. In the study overall: Both acute and convalescent COVID-19 samples were obtained from the United States, Italy and Spain. PBMCs, B-cell-depleted T cells, or T cells provided the cDNA or gDNA that made up the material.

Only in-frame clones appear in the TCRdb table, and some are missing; sequencing was by immunoSEQ multiplex PCR. The sample includes roughly 75,000 clones, less than 90% of them seen just once. This clone was counted between two and nine times. Germline CDR1 SNHLY, CDR2 FYNNEI. The length of the CDR3 is 12 residues. V lost 3 bases and J 5 bases, leaving 7 bases between the germline ends. The chain recombines TRBV2 with TRBJ1-2, with D hard to call. Sequencing was done on a sample of peripheral blood. The TCR was taken from a man aged 50-60 years with COVID-19, enrolled during active disease. The CDR3 reads CASSERRYGYTF. CDR3 bases: TGTGCCAGCAGTGAGAGGCGGTATGGCTACACCTTC.